These 7 T cell receptor beta chains were sequenced from one sample in a study of T cell repertoires in cytomegalovirus infection. Each CDR3 protein gets one entry after TCRdb re-called the reads with MiXCR. Of roughly 570,000 distinct CDR3 sequences listed, 35% to 50% are singletons. These receptors lack a known antigen. The starting material was cultured PBMCs, obtained from culture after CMV antigen stimulation. Every receptor here comes from a human donor in good health (CMV status not recorded). Some clones in this sample may be carry-over from other donors' samples.

Only one count was recorded for this clonotype. The rearrangement uses TRBV27 and TRBJ1-2; 8 bases are a match to TRBD1. V gave up 2 bases and J gave up 8 bases; unmatched junction bases: 10. This CDR3 has 15 amino acids. Germline lookup yields CDR1 MNHEY and CDR2 SMNVEV (reference sequence). The DNA for the CDR3 is TGTGCCAGCAGTTTAAATGGGGACAGGACGCTCGGCTACACCTTC. It codes for CASSLNGDRTLGYTF.

The chain carries TRBV2 and TRBJ1-6; weak D call: TRBD1 (6 bases). V was shortened by 6 bases and J by 9 bases, with 21 bases between the two germline ends. The CDR3 runs 16 residues. From germline, CDR1 is SNHLY and CDR2 FYNNEI. CDR3 protein: CASRIQGRGVGSPLHF. CDR3 bases: TGTGCCAGCAGAATACAGGGTCGGGGTGTGGGTTCACCCCTCCACTTT.

This clonotype has a handful of counts. This chain uses TRBV6-1 with TRBJ1-2; perhaps TRBD1 as D (6 bases). The V end lost 2 bases, the J end lost 0 bases, and 16 bases lay between the germline ends. Per the germline V gene, CDR1 is MNHNS and CDR2 is SASEGT. The CDR3 sequence is 17 residues long. DNA for the CDR3: TGTGCCAGCAGTGAATTGGGGGCGCCTATAGCTAACTATGGCTACACCTTC. Protein product: CASSELGAPIANYGYTF.

The J gene is TRBJ1-4, the V gene TRBV12-3 or TRBV12-4, with D possibly TRBD1 on 5 matching bases. CDR3 length equals 13 residues. Trimming stripped 6 bases from V and 6 bases from J, with 11 bases between. The CDR3, as DNA: TGTGCCAGCAGCGGGACGACGGATGAAAAACTGTTTTTT. This gives the protein CASSGTTDEKLFF.

The rearrangement links TRBV5-6 to TRBJ1-2; D ambiguous. The length of the CDR3 is 15 residues. The germline gives CDR1 SGHDT, CDR2 YYEEEE. V lost 3 bases and J 0 bases, leaving 12 bases between the germline ends. DNA for the CDR3: TGTGCCAGCAGCTCAAAGCCCCTTGCTAACTATGGCTACACCTTC. Its protein product is CASSSKPLANYGYTF.

The CDR3 coding sequence is TGTGCCACCAGCCGCTCCTCACCCCGGGAGGGAGGGCGCCCCTACAATGAGCAGTTCTTC. This sequence encodes CATSRSSPREGGRPYNEQFF. V is TRBV15 and J is TRBJ2-1, with 8 bases matching TRBD2. Unmatched junction bases numbered 20, after V lost 5 bases and J lost 2 bases. The CDR3 loop spans 20 amino acids. Germline values: CDR1 LNHNV, CDR2 YYDKDF (reference sequence).

This clonotype was observed a few times. The V gene is TRBV6-6, the J gene TRBJ2-1, with D perhaps TRBD1 or TRBD2 (5 bases each). V lost 5 bases, J lost 4 bases, and 15 bases lay in between. Looked up from germline, CDR1 is MNHNY and CDR2 is SVGAGI (reference sequence). The CDR3 covers 15 residues. CDR3 residues: CASSKGGGQYNEQFF. CDR3 bases: TGTGCCAGCAGTAAAGGTGGGGGTCAGTACAATGAGCAGTTCTTC.